This TCR beta chain comes out of a study of T cells after yellow fever vaccination. Universal primer sites and UMIs were introduced during 5'RACE template-switching synthesis of TCR cDNA. TCRdb independently ran MiXCR on the 5' RACE reads; one entry per CDR3 protein. The sample lists about 220,000 distinct CDR3 sequences, roughly 3.3% seen once, with roughly 3% in the top ten. This CDR3 comprises 14 residues. The V gene lost 2 bases and the J gene lost 6 bases, with 11 bases spanning the gap. The sample holds many counts of this clonotype. Antigen: not known. Study observations and caveats: Sorted repertoires could include abundant contaminating clonotypes from bulk cells.

The chain uses TRBV12-3 or TRBV12-4 and TRBJ2-4; the D gene is possibly TRBD1 (7 bases). The sequence was obtained from a man aged 18 to 35 who received the YFV17D yellow fever vaccine. The sequencing used CD4+ T cells sorted from PBMCs, collected 10 days after the yellow fever booster vaccination. The CDR3, as DNA: TGTGCCAGCAGTTTACAGGGGGGCAGAAACATTCAGTACTTC. It is translated as CASSLQGGRNIQYF.